The 32 T cell receptor beta chains below all came from one sample that was sequenced in a study of PD-L1 blockade in urothelial cancer. Profiling relied on immunoSEQ multiplex PCR, and the TCRdb table lists in-frame clones only, not all of them. Found here are about 130,000 clones, roughly 83% of them singletons; the top ten hold 3.2%. Time point here: pretreatment peripheral blood. Here the sequenced sample was PBMCs, taken around atezolizumab (anti-PD-L1) treatment. Source of these receptors: a man aged 45-65 years with urothelial cancer.

This clone was detected a few times. This chain connects TRBV19 to TRBJ2-7; 8 bases are shared with TRBD1. The CDR3 loop spans 13 amino acids. Germline CDR1 is LNHDA and CDR2 is SQIVND (reference sequence). The ends lost 7 bases at V and 2 bases at J; junction bases unmatched: 4. In nucleotides, the CDR3 is TGTGCCAGTAAAGGACAGGGAACCTACGAGCAGTACTTC. Translated, it gives CASKGQGTYEQYF.

V and J are TRBV7-9 and TRBJ2-5; 9 nucleotides line up with TRBD1. Germline CDR1 reads SEHNR; CDR2 reads FQNEAQ (reference sequence). The CDR3 is made up of 16 amino acids. J was trimmed by 3 bases and V by 5 bases; bases with no gene match: 10. The DNA of the CDR3 is TGTGCCAGCAGCCATCTGACGGGACAGGGTAAAGAGACCCAGTACTTC. Translating it yields CASSHLTGQGKETQYF. The full variable domain, rest sourced from reference TRBV7-9 and TRBJ2-5, is DTGVSQNPRHKITKRGQNVTFRCDPISEHNRLYWYRQTLGQGPEFLTYFQNEAQLEKSRLLSDRFSAERPKGSFSTLEIQRTEQGDSAMYLCASSHLTGQGKETQYFGPGTRLLVL.

CDR3 nucleotides: TGTGCCAGCAGACCCCCATCCGGGACAGGGGGCACACTCCGCAATCAGCCCCAGCATTTT. This codes for CASRPPSGTGGTLRNQPQHF. The chain employs TRBV28 and TRBJ1-5; TRBD1 matches at 12 bases. The CDR3 loop spans 20 amino acids. Losses at the gene ends were 6 bases for V and 2 bases for J; bases not matched to a gene: 17. CDR1 and CDR2 (germline): MDHEN, SYDVKM.

This chain joins TRBV10-2 and TRBJ2-7; D remains ambiguous. Germline V gene lookup returns CDR1 WSHSY and CDR2 SAAADI. This CDR3 is 15 amino acids long. Trimming cost V 4 bases and J 3 bases, with 16 bases left between them. The CDR3 DNA sequence: TGCGCCAGCAGTGGTAGTATACCAGCTAGCTACGAGCAGTACTTC. Its translation is CASSGSIPASYEQYF.

The rearrangement uses TRBV5-1 and TRBJ2-3; 9 bases align to TRBD2. CDR3 length equals 18 residues. The germline V gene encodes CDR1 SGHRS and CDR2 YFSETQ. Germline trimming cut 0 bases from V and 4 bases from J; bases unmatched to any gene: 12. The CDR3 bases are TGCGCCAGCAGCTTGGCCGTGTTGGCGGGAGGGCCCGCAGATACGCAGTATTTT. It specifies CASSLAVLAGGPADTQYF.

The J gene is TRBJ2-7, the V gene TRBV28, with 9 positions matching TRBD2. This CDR3 has 14 amino acids. Looked up from germline, CDR1 is MDHEN and CDR2 is SYDVKM. The ends lost 2 bases at V and 2 bases at J; junction bases unmatched: 1. The CDR3 DNA follows: TGTGCCAGCAGTTTAGCGGGAGGGACCTACGAGCAGTACTTC. This codes for CASSLAGGTYEQYF.

J is TRBJ1-1 and V is TRBV11-2; 8 nucleotides agree with TRBD1. CDR1 and CDR2 (germline): SGHAT, FQNNGV. V gave up 5 bases and J gave up 4 bases; unmatched junction bases: 3. The CDR3 has 13 amino acids. In DNA form, the CDR3 reads TGTGCCAGCAGCCTAGGACAGGGCACTGAAGCTTTCTTT. It is translated as CASSLGQGTEAFF.

This chain uses TRBV19 with TRBJ1-5; D not resolved. Trimming removed 3 bases at V and 7 bases at J, with 10 bases between. The CDR3 consists of 13 residues. Germline CDR1 is LNHDA and CDR2 is SQIVND (reference sequence). CDR3 nucleotides: TGTGCCAGTAGTATCCAGGATCGACAGCCCCAGCATTTT. Translated: CASSIQDRQPQHF.

The rearrangement links TRBV7-9 to TRBJ2-7; D call uncertain. The germline V gene encodes CDR1 SEHNR and CDR2 FQNEAQ (reference sequence). Trimming took off 3 bases at V and 6 bases at J, with 15 bases between the two ends. The CDR3 sequence is 14 residues long. For the CDR3, the DNA is TGTGCCAGCAGCTTCGAAAGCCCACCCGCCGAGCAGTACTTC. It specifies CASSFESPPAEQYF.

The V gene is TRBV28, the J gene TRBJ2-1; TRBD2 matches at 7 bases. The CDR3 has 15 amino acids. Germline V gives CDR1 MDHEN, CDR2 SYDVKM. V dropped 6 bases and J dropped 0; count of bases not matched to a gene: 5. The CDR3 reads CASSGRERSYNEQFF. CDR3 bases: TGTGCCAGCAGCGGGCGGGAGCGCTCCTACAATGAGCAGTTCTTC.

The CDR3 DNA is TGTGCCAGCAGTCCGTTAGACCCGAACAGGGGAGGCTCACCCCTCCACTTT. Its protein is CASSPLDPNRGGSPLHF. This chain connects TRBV28 to TRBJ1-6; 7 bases are a match to TRBD1. This CDR3 is built from 17 residues. Germline lookup yields CDR1 MDHEN and CDR2 SYDVKM. V shed 5 bases and J 10 bases; nucleotides not matched to a gene: 17. The entire variable domain, with the rest obtained from reference TRBV28 and TRBJ1-6, is as follows: DVKVTQSSRYLVKRTGEKVFLECVQDMDHENMFWYRQDPGLGLRLIYFSYDVKMKEKGDIPEGYSVSREKKERFSLILESASTNQTSMYLCASSPLDPNRGGSPLHFGNGTRLTVT.

The chain is built from TRBV7-2 and TRBJ2-7; 8 bases align to TRBD2. The CDR3 consists of 16 residues. V lost 5 bases and J lost 5; bases outside the gene matches: 14. CDR1 is SGHTA and CDR2 is FQGNSA in the germline V gene. The DNA for the CDR3 is TGTGCCAGCAGCAGATCCGGGACTAGGGCGGGGCACGAGCAGTACTTC. Translated: CASSRSGTRAGHEQYF.

This sequence joins TRBV9 and TRBJ1-5; TRBD1 agrees at 7 bases. The CDR3 loop spans 15 amino acids. Trimming at V came to 1 base and at J to 4 bases, leaving 5 bases not matched to a gene. Germline CDR1 and CDR2: SGDLS and YYNGEE. The CDR3 loop is CASSVLDRQNQPQHF. Here the CDR3 DNA reads TGTGCCAGCAGCGTATTGGACAGGCAAAATCAGCCCCAGCATTTT. Filled out from reference TRBV9 and TRBJ1-5, the complete variable domain reads DSGVTQTPKHLITATGQRVTLRCSPRSGDLSVYWYQQSLDQGLQFLIQYYNGEERAKGNILERFSAQQFPDLHSELNLSSLELGDSALYFCASSVLDRQNQPQHFGDGTRLSIL.

The gene calls are TRBV30 and TRBJ2-1; TRBD2 is a possible D gene (6 bases). The germline V gene has CDR1 GTSNPN and CDR2 SVGIG (reference sequence). The CDR3 has 15 amino acids. With 3 bases removed from V and 6 bases from J, the gap between germline ends came to 18 bases. DNA of the CDR3: TGTGCCTGGAGGGGATGGCGGGCGGGGCCCAATGAGCAGTTCTTC. Residues: CAWRGWRAGPNEQFF.

Comments on this clone: One end of the junction does not line up with germline, which may come from a read error. J is TRBJ1-6 and V is TRBV4-1, with D hard to call. The CDR3 is 15 residues long. Germline assignment: CDR1 MGHRA and CDR2 YSYEKL. CDR3 loop: CASSKDGGLNSPLHF. The DNA of the CDR3 is TGCGCCAGCAGCAAAGACGGAGGACTTAATTCACCCCTCCACTTT.

The chain couples TRBV11-3 to TRBJ2-1, with 7 bases that match TRBD1. Trimming at V came to 5 bases and at J to 0 bases, leaving 7 bases not matched to a gene. The CDR3 consists of 16 residues. Germline CDR1 is SGHNT and CDR2 is YENEEA. The CDR3 nucleotides read TGTGCCAGCAGCGCCGGGACAGTACGCTCCTACAATGAGCAGTTCTTC. Amino acid sequence: CASSAGTVRSYNEQFF.

CDR3 amino acids: CASSLSCPGTETNQPQHF. DNA for the CDR3: TGTGCCAGCAGCTTAAGTTGTCCCGGGACAGAAACAAATCAGCCCCAGCATTTT. The V gene is TRBV7-3, the J gene TRBJ1-5; 7 bases line up with TRBD1. This CDR3 spans 18 amino acids. Trimming removed 1 base from V and 4 bases from J; junction bases left unmatched: 13. Germline loops: CDR1 SGHTA, CDR2 FQGTGA.

V and J are TRBV7-9 and TRBJ2-1; D may be TRBD2 (6 bases). There are 15 residues in the CDR3. From germline, CDR1 is SEHNR and CDR2 FQNEAQ (reference sequence). V lost 0 bases and J lost 8, with 14 bases in between. CDR3 sequence (DNA): TGTGCCAGCAGCTTAGCAGGGACCCCGGGGGATGAGCAGTTCTTC. Protein: CASSLAGTPGDEQFF.

The rearrangement uses TRBV6-1 and TRBJ2-3; 8 bases map to TRBD2. Germline lookup yields CDR1 MNHNS and CDR2 SASEGT. Trimming took 3 bases from V and 0 from J; bases not matched to a gene: 2. The CDR3 covers 15 residues. CDR3 nucleotides: TGTGCCAGCAGTGACCTAGCGGGTAGCACAGATACGCAGTATTTT. This encodes CASSDLAGSTDTQYF.

The genes are TRBV9 and TRBJ1-3; no reliable D call. With 2 bases removed from V and 0 bases from J, the gap between germline ends came to 6 bases. Germline CDR1 SGDLS, CDR2 YYNGEE. The CDR3 extends over 14 amino acids. As DNA, the CDR3 is TGTGCCAGCAGCGTTTCGAGCTCTGGAAACACCATATATTTT. As protein: CASSVSSSGNTIYF.

The J gene is TRBJ2-7, the V gene TRBV7-9, with TRBD1 matching over 8 bases. V shed 5 bases, J shed 2 bases, and the junction held 5 bases outside the gene matches. Germline CDR1 and CDR2: SEHNR and FQNEAQ (reference sequence). This CDR3 has 14 amino acids. DNA for the CDR3: TGTGCCAGCAGCCCGACAGGGGAGGCCTACGAGCAGTACTTC. This encodes CASSPTGEAYEQYF.

In its sample, this clone was seen a few times. This chain uses TRBV28 with TRBJ1-6; possibly TRBD1 for D (5 bases). Trimming pared 7 bases from V and 5 bases from J, leaving 12 bases between. CDR3 length equals 14 residues. Germline assignment: CDR1 MDHEN and CDR2 SYDVKM. CDR3 bases: TGTGCCAGCACGCGGGGGGGGAATAATTCACCCCTCCACTTT. Translated: CASTRGGNNSPLHF.

The chain joins TRBV28 to TRBJ2-1; 10 bases are a match to TRBD2. The germline V gene has CDR1 MDHEN and CDR2 SYDVKM. This CDR3 has 16 residues. Trimming took 2 bases from V and 7 from J; bases not matched to a gene: 8. The CDR3 DNA sequence: TGTGCCAGCAGTTTAGAAGTAGCGGGAGGTAATAATGAGCAGTTCTTC. Translation gives CASSLEVAGGNNEQFF.

This clone was recorded a few times. The rearrangement links TRBV5-6 to TRBJ2-3, with 9 bases lining up with TRBD2. The CDR3 is 15 amino acids. V lost 1 base, J lost 0 bases, and 0 bases stayed unmatched. Germline loops: CDR1 SGHDT, CDR2 YYEEEE. CDR3 nucleotides: TGTGCCAGCAGCTTGACTAGCGGGAGCACAGATACGCAGTATTTT. Its translation is CASSLTSGSTDTQYF.

The chain recombines TRBV5-5 with TRBJ1-2; perhaps TRBD1 as D (5 bases). CDR3 size: 14 residues. Trimming left V 0 bases short and J 1 base short, with 7 bases between. Germline V gene sequence: CDR1 SGHKS, CDR2 YYEKEE (reference sequence). CDR3 coding DNA: TGTGCCAGCAGCTTGGGGACACTTAACTATGGCTACACCTTC. The encoded protein is CASSLGTLNYGYTF. The variable domain in full, with the rest retrieved from reference TRBV5-5 and TRBJ1-2, is DAGVTQSPTHLIKTRGQQVTLRCSPISGHKSVSWYQQVLGQGPQFIFQYYEKEERGRGNFPDRFSARQFPNYSSELNVNALLLGDSALYLCASSLGTLNYGYTFGSGTRLTVV.

V is TRBV5-5 and J is TRBJ1-5, with TRBD1 matching 7 bases. V shed 1 base and J 7 bases; nucleotides not matched to a gene: 11. CDR1 and CDR2 from the germline V gene are SGHKS and YYEKEE (reference sequence). The CDR3 loop spans 16 amino acids. CDR3 loop: CASSLWQGVDGQPQHF. CDR3 coding DNA: TGTGCCAGCAGCTTGTGGCAGGGGGTCGACGGGCAGCCCCAGCATTTT.

This chain connects TRBV9 to TRBJ2-1, with 7 bases aligning to TRBD2. Germline assignment: CDR1 SGDLS and CDR2 YYNGEE. CDR3 length: 15 amino acids. V lost 2 bases, J lost 2 bases, and 4 bases stayed unmatched. The CDR3 DNA reads as TGTGCCAGCAGCGTGACTAGCCGGACCTACAATGAGCAGTTCTTC. Translated, it gives CASSVTSRTYNEQFF. The full variable domain, its missing parts supplied by reference TRBV9 and TRBJ2-1, is DSGVTQTPKHLITATGQRVTLRCSPRSGDLSVYWYQQSLDQGLQFLIQYYNGEERAKGNILERFSAQQFPDLHSELNLSSLELGDSALYFCASSVTSRTYNEQFFGPGTRLTVL.

The rearrangement joins TRBV6-4 to TRBJ2-6, with D perhaps TRBD2 (5 bases). V lost 2 bases to trimming and J lost 3 bases, with 5 bases between them. Looked up from germline, CDR1 is MRHNA and CDR2 is SNTAGT. This CDR3 contains 14 residues. This CDR3 is CASSDSGGANVLTF. The CDR3 region has the DNA TGTGCCAGCAGTGACAGCGGTGGGGCCAACGTCCTGACTTTC.

The CDR3 here is CASSYSIGLAVYEQYF. The DNA for the CDR3 is TGTGCCAGCAGTTACTCGATAGGACTAGCGGTTTACGAGCAGTACTTC. The genes are TRBV6-5 and TRBJ2-7, with 10 nucleotides matching TRBD2. Trimming at V came to 0 bases and at J to 4 bases, leaving 6 bases not matched to a gene. The CDR3 has 16 amino acids. CDR1 is MNHEY and CDR2 is SVGAGI in the germline V gene.

V and J are TRBV27 and TRBJ1-1; a weak D match, TRBD1 (5 bases). The CDR3 totals 13 residues. V lost 3 bases, J lost 7 bases, and 12 bases lay in between. Germline CDR1 is MNHEY and CDR2 is SMNVEV (reference sequence). CDR3 residues: CASSFSGGGEAFF. The CDR3 DNA is TGTGCCAGCAGTTTTTCGGGGGGGGGTGAAGCTTTCTTT.

V gene TRBV28 combines with J gene TRBJ2-7; D remains unclear. The CDR3 totals 13 residues. Trimming took off 2 bases at V and 0 bases at J, with 5 bases between the two ends. Germline CDR1 MDHEN, CDR2 SYDVKM. CDR3 nucleotide sequence: TGTGCCAGCAGTTTAAGCAACTCCTACGAGCAGTACTTC. Its protein is CASSLSNSYEQYF.

The genes are TRBV7-6 and TRBJ2-7; 9 bases line up with TRBD2. This CDR3 has 15 residues. Trimming at V came to 3 bases and at J to 0 bases, leaving 3 bases not matched to a gene. Germline CDR1 SGHVS, CDR2 FNYEAQ. The CDR3 protein is CASSFGGLASYEQYF. The CDR3, as DNA: TGTGCCAGCAGCTTTGGGGGACTAGCCTCCTACGAGCAGTACTTC.